This is a list of T cell receptor beta chains from one sample in a study of STAT5B mutations in CD4+ large granular lymphocyte leukemia. Data came from immunoSEQ multiplex PCR; TCRdb stores just in-frame clones and leaves some out. This sample has tens of thousands of clones, with roughly 70% found just once. Specimen: CD4+ T cells from blood buffy coats. The receptors come from a human donor in good health. The CDR3 runs from the conserved cysteine through the conserved F or W. The D gene is left open where the match is weak. Size is omitted from some rows. Given values are once, few, many or a class for expanded clones.

len: 15
d_gene: .
v_gene: TRBV7-2
abundance: .
j_gene: TRBJ1-4
CDR3aa: CASSLVGSPNEKLFF
CDR3nt: TGTGCCAGCAGCTTAGTAGGAAGCCCTAATGAAAAACTGTTTTTT

len: 15
d_gene: .
v_gene: TRBV18
abundance: few
j_gene: TRBJ1-2
CDR3aa: CASSQSEGTNYGYTF
CDR3nt: TGTGCCAGCTCACAGAGCGAAGGAACTAACTATGGCTACACCTTC

len: 18
d_gene: .
v_gene: TRBV27
abundance: .
j_gene: TRBJ2-2
CDR3aa: CASSLSRGRTGLPGELFF
CDR3nt: TGTGCCAGCAGTTTATCGAGGGGGAGGACTGGGCTGCCCGGGGAGCTGTTTTTT

len: 14
d_gene: .
v_gene: TRBV19
abundance: .
j_gene: TRBJ1-5
CDR3aa: CATQRGGDGQPQHF
CDR3nt: TGTGCCACGCAGCGAGGGGGTGACGGTCAGCCCCAGCATTTT

len: 14
d_gene: .
v_gene: TRBV9
abundance: .
j_gene: TRBJ1-1
CDR3aa: CASSVGDTMVQAFF
CDR3nt: TGTGCCAGCAGCGTAGGGGACACCATGGTGCAGGCTTTCTTT

len: 12
d_gene: .
v_gene: TRBV18
abundance: .
j_gene: TRBJ2-3
CDR3aa: CASSPATDTQYF
CDR3nt: TGTGCCAGCTCACCAGCGACAGATACGCAGTATTTT

len: 14
d_gene: TRBD1
v_gene: TRBV5-1
abundance: .
j_gene: TRBJ2-7
CDR3aa: CASSLGGQIYEQYF
CDR3nt: TGCGCCAGCAGCTTGGGGGGACAGATCTACGAGCAGTACTTC

len: 13
d_gene: .
v_gene: TRBV28
abundance: .
j_gene: TRBJ2-2
CDR3aa: CASKSEYTGELFF
CDR3nt: TGTGCCAGCAAATCAGAGTACACCGGGGAGCTGTTTTTT

len: 15
d_gene: .
v_gene: TRBV6-5
abundance: .
j_gene: TRBJ2-2
CDR3aa: CASTPWSPNTGELFF
CDR3nt: TGTGCCAGCACCCCCTGGTCACCGAACACCGGGGAGCTGTTTTTT

len: 15
d_gene: TRBD2
v_gene: TRBV2
abundance: .
j_gene: TRBJ2-2
CDR3aa: CASRTRLAGAGELFF
CDR3nt: TGTGCCAGCAGAACTCGACTAGCGGGAGCCGGGGAGCTGTTTTTT